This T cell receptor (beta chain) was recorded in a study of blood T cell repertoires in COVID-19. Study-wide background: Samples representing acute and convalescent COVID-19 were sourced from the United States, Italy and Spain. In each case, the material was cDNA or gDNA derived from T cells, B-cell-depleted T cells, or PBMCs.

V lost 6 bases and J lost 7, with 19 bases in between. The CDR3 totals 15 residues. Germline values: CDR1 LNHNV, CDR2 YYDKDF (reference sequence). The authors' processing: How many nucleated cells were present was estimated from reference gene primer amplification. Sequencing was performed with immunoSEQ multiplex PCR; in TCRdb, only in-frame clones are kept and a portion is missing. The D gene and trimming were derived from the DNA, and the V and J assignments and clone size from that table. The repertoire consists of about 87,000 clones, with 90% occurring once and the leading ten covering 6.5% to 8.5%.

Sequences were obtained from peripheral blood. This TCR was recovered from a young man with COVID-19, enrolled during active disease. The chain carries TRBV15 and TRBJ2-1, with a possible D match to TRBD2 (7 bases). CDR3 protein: CATRGGGNLLNEQFF. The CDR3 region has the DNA TGTGCCACCAGGGGCGGGGGCAACCTCCTTAATGAGCAGTTCTTC.